This T cell receptor beta chain was retrieved from a study of beta chain features in type 1 diabetes. Averaging about 116 mL, one heparinised blood draw came from each individual donor. Study-wide results and limits: Shortening of TCRB CDR3s, moderate but significant, appeared in all four CD4+ subsets of Type 1 diabetes patients.

Germline CDR1 and CDR2: MNHEY and SVGAGI. The CDR3 runs 16 residues. The V segment lost 2 bases and the J segment 4 bases; nucleotides outside the gene matches: 10. Every isolated RNA sample was fully reverse transcribed, so sequencing captured expressed TCRB transcripts. Here immunoSEQ multiplex PCR was the method, and the copy in TCRdb shows in-frame clones only, minus some. The sample consists of over 600,000 clones, roughly an eighth of them appearing once. This clone was detected only a few times. Its antigen is unknown. This chain joins TRBV6-5 and TRBJ2-5; 7 bases are a match to TRBD1. The sequence came from a man aged 25-45 years with type 1 diabetes. The source material was naive CD4+ T cells from blood. The CDR3 protein is CASSYETGERGETQYF. The DNA for the CDR3 is TGTGCCAGCAGTTACGAAACAGGGGAGAGGGGAGAGACCCAGTACTTC.